This T cell receptor beta chain comes out of a study of breast tumors, draining lymph nodes, adjacent tissues. MiXCR, run by TCRdb on the multiplex PCR reads, gives a single entry per CDR3 protein. The table records about 100,000 distinct CDR3 sequences, around 20% of them present only once. The lymph nodes were axillary draining lymph nodes from breast cancer patients. The CDR3 covers 18 residues. Trimming took 4 bases from V and 4 from J, leaving 23 bases between them. Germline V gene data show CDR1 as MNHEY and CDR2 as SVGAGI. The table lists this clonotype with many counts. The material sequenced was axillary lymph node tissue. The source of this sequence is a female donor with breast cancer. Some clones in this sample may be carry-over from other donors' samples. The V gene is TRBV6-5, the J gene TRBJ1-5; a possible D gene is TRBD1 (6 bases). The CDR3 coding sequence is TGTGCCAGCAGTTTAGGGACACCGGGTATCACGGTAAATCAGCCCCAGCATTTT. Residues: CASSLGTPGITVNQPQHF.